These T cell receptor beta chains were read from a single sample in a study of cytomegalovirus exposure and HLA in healthy donors. Assay: immunoSEQ multiplex PCR; the TCRdb copy retains only in-frame clones and omits some. The sample yields more than 150,000 clones, 84% seen once. The specimen sequenced was PBMCs. The source is a boy aged 2 to 9 in good health and CMV-seronegative. Both conserved end residues are part of each CDR3. D genes are given only for firm matches. A row's size may be missing; if present it is once, few, many or a size class.

d_call	v_call	j_call	clone_size	cdr3_nt	cdr3_aa
.	TRBV11-2	TRBJ2-5	.	TGTGCCAGCAGCTTTAGGGCGGGTTGGGACCAAGAGACCCAGTACTTC	CASSFRAGWDQETQYF
.	TRBV6-1	TRBJ1-4	.	TGTGCCAGCGGGGGGGTGGAAAAACTGTTTTTT	CASGGVEKLFF
TRBD1	TRBV5-6	TRBJ1-1	.	TGTGCCAGCAGCCCCCGGGACAGGGTGGGCACTGAAGCTTTCTTT	CASSPRDRVGTEAFF
TRBD1	TRBV2	TRBJ1-5	.	TGTGCCAGCAAAACGGGGACAGGGGATTCTCAGCCCCAGCATTTT	CASKTGTGDSQPQHF
.	TRBV30	TRBJ1-5	.	TGTGCCTGGAGTTACAGGAACGGTCAGCCCCAGCATTTT	CAWSYRNGQPQHF
TRBD2	TRBV12-5	TRBJ2-3	.	TGTGCTAGTGGTTCCAGCGGGAGGGTAGATACGCAGTATTTT	CASGSSGRVDTQYF
.	TRBV4-1	TRBJ2-3	.	TGCGCCAGCAGCCAAGACACAGGGTTTAAGGAAGGATTT	CASSQDTGFKEGF
TRBD1	TRBV28	TRBJ1-5	.	TGTGCCAGCAGTTTATACAGGGGAAGTCAGCCCCAGCATTTT	CASSLYRGSQPQHF
.	TRBV19	TRBJ1-5	.	TGTGCCAGTAGTATAGGCCGGGAGCCCCAGCATTTT	CASSIGREPQHF
TRBD2	TRBV2	TRBJ2-7	.	TGTGCCAGCAGCACGGGACTAGCGGTGGGGGAGCAGTACTTC	CASSTGLAVGEQYF
.	TRBV4-2	TRBJ2-7	once	TGTGCCAGCAGCCAAGATGGGACAACCTACGAGCAGTACTTC	CASSQDGTTYEQYF
TRBD1	TRBV28	TRBJ1-2	.	TGTGCCAGCAGTTTGACAGGGGGCATCTCTCCCTACGGCTACACCTTC	CASSLTGGISPYGYTF
TRBD2	TRBV5-1	TRBJ2-5	.	TGCGCCAGCAGCCCCCCCTTTGGGACTAGCGGGTCTGGGGAAGAGACCCAGTACTTC	CASSPPFGTSGSGEETQYF
TRBD2	TRBV28	TRBJ2-7	.	TGTGCTTCATCCCCGGCCCGATCGAATAGCGGGAGTGTCTACGAGCAGTACTTC	CASSPARSNSGSVYEQYF
.	TRBV10-1	TRBJ2-7	.	TGCGCCAGCAGTCCGTTTCTCTCCGGGAGATACGAGCAGTACTTC	CASSPFLSGRYEQYF
.	TRBV7-6	TRBJ2-1	.	TGTGCCAGCAGCTCCGCCTTTTTCGGTGAGCAGTTCTTC	CASSSAFFGEQFF
TRBD1	TRBV5-1	TRBJ1-1	.	TGCGCCAGCAGCTTACAGGGGCACACTGAAGCTTTCTTT	CASSLQGHTEAFF